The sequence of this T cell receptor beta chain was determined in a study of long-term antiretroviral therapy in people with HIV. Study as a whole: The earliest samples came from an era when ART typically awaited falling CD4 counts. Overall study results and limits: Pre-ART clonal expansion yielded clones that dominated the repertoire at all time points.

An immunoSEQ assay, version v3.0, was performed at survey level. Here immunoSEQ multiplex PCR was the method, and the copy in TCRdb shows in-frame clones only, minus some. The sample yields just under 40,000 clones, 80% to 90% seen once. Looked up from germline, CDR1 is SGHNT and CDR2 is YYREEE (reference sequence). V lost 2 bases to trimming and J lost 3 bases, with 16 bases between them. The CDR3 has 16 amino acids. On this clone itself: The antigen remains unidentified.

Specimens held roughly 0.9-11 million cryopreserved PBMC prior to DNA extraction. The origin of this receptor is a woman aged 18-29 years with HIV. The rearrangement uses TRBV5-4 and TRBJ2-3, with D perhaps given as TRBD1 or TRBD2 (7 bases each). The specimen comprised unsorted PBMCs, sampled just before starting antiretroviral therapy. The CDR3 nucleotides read TGTGCCAGCAGCTTAGGGGGCGGGGGATGGACAGATACGCAGTATTTT. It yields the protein CASSLGGGGWTDTQYF. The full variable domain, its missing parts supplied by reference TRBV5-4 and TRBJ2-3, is ETGVTQSPTHLIKTRGQQVTLRCSSQSGHNTVSWYQQALGQGPQFIFQYYREEENGRGNFPPRFSGLQFPNYSSELNVNALELDDSALYLCASSLGGGGWTDTQYFGPGTRLTVL.